The 8 T cell receptor beta chains below all came from one sample that was sequenced in a study of regulatory T cells in long-lasting Graves disease. This sample's time point: persistent/refractory GD, antithyroid drugs over 5 years with positive TRAb. PBMC-derived RNA was used for the TCR library. CDR3-region Arm-PCR and iRepertoire HTBI primers produced the TCR beta libraries. TCRdb processed the multiplex PCR reads anew with MiXCR; each CDR3 protein has one entry. The table has around 510,000 distinct CDR3 sequences, around 20% seen once. The sample in question was peripheral blood mononuclear cells (PBMCs), obtained when the disease was refractory, from a patient treated with antithyroid drugs. The receptors stem from a female donor with Graves disease.

V is TRBV7-2 and J is TRBJ1-5, with D unresolved. Germline CDR1 and CDR2: SGHTA and FQGNSA. Between the trimmed V and J ends, which lost 0 bases and 7 bases, there was a span of 13 bases. The CDR3 length is 15 residues. The DNA of the CDR3 is TGTGCCAGCAGCTTAGCGGGGTCGGGCGGACAGCCCCAGCATTTT. Residues: CASSLAGSGGQPQHF.

This chain connects TRBV6-1 to TRBJ1-3, with unresolved D. CDR3 size: 13 residues. V was cut by 8 bases and J by 2 bases, with 10 bases left in between. CDR1 is MNHNS and CDR2 is SASEGT in the germline V gene. CDR3 loop: CASGADPGNTIYF. The CDR3 nucleotides read TGTGCCAGCGGCGCGGACCCTGGAAACACCATATATTTT.

This chain links TRBV4-1 with TRBJ1-1, with 12 positions matching TRBD1. The germline V gene encodes CDR1 MGHRA and CDR2 YSYEKL. The CDR3 has 18 residues. Trimming at V came to 4 bases and at J to 4 bases, leaving 13 bases not matched to a gene. CDR3 loop: CASSREGGTGGAGTEAFF. CDR3 coding DNA: TGCGCCAGCAGCCGAGAGGGGGGGACAGGGGGCGCAGGCACTGAAGCTTTCTTT.

This clonotype came up a few times. The genes are TRBV7-3 and TRBJ2-2; D not certain. Trimming left V 5 bases short and J 8 bases short, with 9 bases between. Germline CDR1 and CDR2: SGHTA and FQGTGA. The length of the CDR3 is 12 residues. The CDR3 loop is CASSGNLGELFF. The CDR3 region has the DNA TGTGCCAGCAGCGGTAATTTGGGGGAGCTGTTTTTT. Filled out from reference TRBV7-3 and TRBJ2-2, the complete variable domain reads GAGVSQTPSNKVTEKGKYVELRCDPISGHTALYWYRQSLGQGPEFLIYFQGTGAADDSGLPNDRFFAVRPEGSVSTLKIQRTERGDSAVYLCASSGNLGELFFGEGSRLTVL.

The table lists this clonotype with many counts. Here the CDR3 reads CASTNRDFGGYTF. The CDR3 DNA reads as TGTGCCAGCACTAACAGGGACTTTGGAGGCTACACCTTC. V gene TRBV28 combines with J gene TRBJ1-2, with D tentatively TRBD1 (6 bases). The CDR3 sequence is 13 residues long. V was cut by 7 bases and J by 8 bases, with 17 bases left in between. Germline CDR1 and CDR2: MDHEN and SYDVKM.

The chain combines TRBV5-1 with TRBJ1-1; possible D gene TRBD1, 5 bases. The germline gives CDR1 SGHRS, CDR2 YFSETQ. The CDR3 has 13 residues. The V and J ends lost 7 bases and 7 bases respectively, with 17 bases between them. CDR3 nucleotide sequence: TGCGCCAGCTCCGGAACAGGTCATAGTGAAGCTTTCTTT. It is translated as CASSGTGHSEAFF.

This clonotype was counted only a few times. This chain links TRBV9 with TRBJ2-6; D possibly corresponds to TRBD1 (5 bases). With 0 bases removed from V and 4 bases from J, the gap between germline ends came to 8 bases. Germline V gene sequence: CDR1 SGDLS, CDR2 YYNGEE. This CDR3 has 15 residues. CDR3 bases: TGTGCCAGCAGCGTAGAAGGGGTCGGGGCCAACGTCCTGACTTTC. Translation gives CASSVEGVGANVLTF.

The chain joins TRBV19 to TRBJ1-5, with D tentatively TRBD1 (6 bases). V lost 6 bases to trimming and J lost 3 bases, with 15 bases between them. Germline values: CDR1 LNHDA, CDR2 SQIVND (reference sequence). This CDR3 is 15 amino acids long. The CDR3 DNA reads as TGTGCCAGTAGGGTGGACAGATCCATCAATCAGCCCCAGCATTTT. Translating gives CASRVDRSINQPQHF.